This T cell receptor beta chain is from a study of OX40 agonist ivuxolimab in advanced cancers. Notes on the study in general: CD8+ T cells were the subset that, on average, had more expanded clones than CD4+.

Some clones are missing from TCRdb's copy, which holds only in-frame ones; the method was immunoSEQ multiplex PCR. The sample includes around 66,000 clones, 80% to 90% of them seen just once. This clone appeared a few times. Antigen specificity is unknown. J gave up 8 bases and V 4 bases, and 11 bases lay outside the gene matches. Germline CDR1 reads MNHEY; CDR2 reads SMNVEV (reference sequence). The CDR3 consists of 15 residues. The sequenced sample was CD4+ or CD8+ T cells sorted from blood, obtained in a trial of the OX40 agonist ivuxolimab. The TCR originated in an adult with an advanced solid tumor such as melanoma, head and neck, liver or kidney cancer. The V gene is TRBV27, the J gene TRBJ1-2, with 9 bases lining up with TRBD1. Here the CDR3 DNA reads TGTGCCAGCAGTTACTTCGGACAGGGGCCCCAGGGCTACACCTTC. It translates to CASSYFGQGPQGYTF.